The 27 T cell receptor beta chains below all came from one sample that was sequenced in a study of CD8 T cells in ankylosing spondylitis. A single record per CDR3 protein comes from TCRdb applying MiXCR to the 5' RACE reads. This table has some 130,000 distinct CDR3 sequences, 7.3% appearing once. Sequences were obtained from blood, either unsorted or a sorted T cell fraction (not recorded which). Receptor source: a female donor with ankylosing spondylitis or in good health (not recorded which).

This clonotype was recorded many times. The V call is TRBV30, the J call TRBJ1-1; D might be TRBD1 (6 bases). Per germline, CDR1 GTSNPN and CDR2 SVGIG (reference sequence). This CDR3 comprises 13 residues. The V and J ends lost 4 bases and 3 bases respectively, with 12 bases between them. DNA for the CDR3: TGTGCCTGGATGGGGGCTATCTACACTGAAGCTTTCTTT. Translation gives CAWMGAIYTEAFF.

This clonotype has at least ten counts. J is TRBJ2-2 and V is TRBV14; unclear D gene. This CDR3 is built from 14 residues. V lost 1 base and J 7 bases, leaving 10 bases between the germline ends. Germline V gene sequence: CDR1 SGHDN, CDR2 FVKESK. CDR3 in amino acids: CASSQVLRSGELFF. The CDR3 region has the DNA TGTGCCAGCAGCCAAGTACTAAGGAGCGGGGAGCTGTTTTTT.

The table lists this clonotype with many counts. This chain joins TRBV5-1 and TRBJ1-1, with 7 bases lining up with TRBD1. The ends lost 0 bases at V and 4 bases at J; junction bases unmatched: 6. This CDR3 has 15 amino acids. Germline V lookup: CDR1 SGHRS, CDR2 YFSETQ. The CDR3 region has the DNA TGCGCCAGCAGCTTGGTGAAGGGGGCGAGCACTGAAGCTTTCTTT. Its translation is CASSLVKGASTEAFF.

This clonotype has a count of ten or more. V and J are TRBV10-3 and TRBJ1-5; D unclear. With 3 bases removed from V and 4 bases from J, the gap between germline ends came to 13 bases. CDR1 and CDR2 (germline): ENHRY, SYGVKD. The CDR3 runs to 15 residues. The CDR3 sequence: CAISDSTSGNQPQHF. DNA for the CDR3: TGTGCCATCAGTGATTCGACCTCTGGGAATCAGCCCCAGCATTTT.

This clonotype showed up many times. The V and J genes are TRBV20-1 and TRBJ2-3; no clear D gene. Germline CDR1 DFQATT, CDR2 SNEGSKA (reference sequence). The CDR3 totals 10 residues. Between the trimmed V and J ends, which lost 8 bases and 4 bases, there was a span of 7 bases. The CDR3 nucleotides are TGCAGTACCATTGCAGATACGCAGTATTTT. This translates into CSTIADTQYF.

At least ten counts were recorded for this clonotype. This CDR3 is CASSLDRLGGRNEQFF. CDR3 nucleotide sequence: TGCGCCAGCAGCTTGGATAGACTAGGGGGAAGGAATGAGCAGTTCTTC. The rearrangement uses TRBV5-1 and TRBJ2-1; D may be TRBD1 or TRBD2 (6 bases each). The CDR3 consists of 16 residues. Germline CDR1 reads SGHRS; CDR2 reads YFSETQ. Trimming cost V 0 bases and J 7 bases, with 17 bases left between them.

This clonotype turned up a few times. A much more abundant neighbour one base away suggests this may be a read error. This chain links TRBV6-2 or TRBV6-3 with TRBJ1-2; D remains unclear. Germline V gene data show CDR1 as MNHEY and CDR2 as SVGEGT. Trimming shortened V by 6 bases and J by 10 bases, and 15 bases separated the two germline ends. This CDR3 is 12 amino acids long. The CDR3 DNA reads as TGTGCCAGCAGCGGCCGGGCCCATGCCTACACCTTC. Translating it yields CASSGRAHAYTF.

This clonotype was seen at least ten times. V and J are TRBV4-3 and TRBJ1-6; 9 bases match TRBD1. CDR3 size: 15 residues. Germline CDR1 is LGHNA and CDR2 is YSLEER. After removal of 1 base from V and 10 bases from J, the junction contained 5 bases not matched to a gene. CDR3 coding DNA: TGCGCCAGCAGCCAAGGGGACAGGGTGAACTCACCCCTCCACTTT. Its translation is CASSQGDRVNSPLHF.

This clonotype showed up just a few times. The rearrangement links TRBV7-6 to TRBJ2-3, with D uncertain. V was cut by 6 bases and J by 4 bases, with 11 bases left in between. Germline V gene data show CDR1 as SGHVS and CDR2 as FNYEAQ. CDR3 length: 13 amino acids. CDR3 protein: CASRGPHPDTQYF. In DNA form, the CDR3 reads TGTGCCAGCAGAGGTCCCCACCCAGATACGCAGTATTTT.

At least ten counts were recorded for this clonotype. The chain couples TRBV20-1 to TRBJ1-4; D is ambiguous. This CDR3 comprises 15 residues. V lost 0 bases and J lost 3, with 11 bases in between. Per the germline V gene, CDR1 is DFQATT and CDR2 is SNEGSKA (reference sequence). CDR3 in DNA: TGCAGTGCTAGAGAGGTCGCACGGTCTAATGAAAAACTGTTTTTT. Its translation is CSAREVARSNEKLFF.

There are many counts of this clonotype. The chain couples TRBV4-1 to TRBJ1-4; the D gene is possibly TRBD1 (6 bases). From germline, CDR1 is MGHRA and CDR2 YSYEKL. This CDR3 is 16 amino acids long. The ends were cut back, 0 bases at V and 4 bases at J, with 12 bases in the middle. In DNA, the CDR3 is TGCGCCAGCAGCCAAGATCTGAGGGGGTTTAATGAAAAACTGTTTTTT. Translated, it gives CASSQDLRGFNEKLFF.

This clonotype was counted ten times or more. The gene calls are TRBV5-1 and TRBJ2-7; 8 positions agree with TRBD1. V lost 1 base to trimming and J lost 2 bases; unmatched junction nucleotides: 8. In germline, CDR1 is SGHRS, CDR2 YFSETQ. The CDR3 covers 16 residues. CDR3: CASSLFRTGNPYEQYF. CDR3 bases: TGCGCCAGCAGCTTGTTTCGGACAGGGAATCCCTACGAGCAGTACTTC.

This clonotype occurred a few times. This chain links TRBV30 with TRBJ1-5; D call uncertain. Germline CDR1 GTSNPN, CDR2 SVGIG (reference sequence). V was trimmed by 4 bases and J by 5 bases, leaving 9 bases between them. The CDR3 has 12 amino acids. The CDR3 DNA sequence: TGTGCCTGGACCCATGGGGATCAGCCCCAGCATTTT. Its protein is CAWTHGDQPQHF. The entire variable domain, with the rest obtained from reference TRBV30 and TRBJ1-5, is as follows: SQTIHQWPATLVQPVGSPLSLECTVEGTSNPNLYWYRQAAGRGLQLLFYSVGIGQISSEVPQNLSASRPQDRQFILSSKKLLLSDSGFYLCAWTHGDQPQHFGDGTRLSIL.

This clonotype was seen only a few times. This chain links TRBV29-1 with TRBJ1-3; no firm D call. Per germline, CDR1 SQVTM and CDR2 ANQGSEA. V lost 7 bases, J lost 1 base, and 5 bases lay in between. The CDR3 covers 11 residues. In DNA, the CDR3 is TGCAGCGGCCGATCTGGAAACACCATATATTTT. Protein sequence: CSGRSGNTIYF.

This clonotype was seen at least ten times. The chain recombines TRBV28 with TRBJ1-2, with TRBD1 matching 9 bases. From germline, CDR1 is MDHEN and CDR2 SYDVKM. V trimming: 1 base; J trimming: 4 bases; junction bases outside the gene matches: 10. The CDR3 spans 17 residues. CDR3 region: CASSLYSGTGTFYGYTF. For the CDR3, the DNA is TGTGCCAGCAGTTTATACTCCGGGACAGGGACTTTCTATGGCTACACCTTC.

In this sample, this clonotype turned up many times. The rearrangement joins TRBV6-1 to TRBJ2-4; TRBD1 agrees at 11 bases. CDR1 and CDR2 (germline): MNHNS, SASEGT. The CDR3 extends over 11 amino acids. V lost 8 bases and J lost 9; bases outside the gene matches: 0. The CDR3 sequence: CASGTGGIQYF. The DNA of the CDR3 is TGTGCCAGCGGGACAGGGGGCATTCAGTACTTC.

Many counts were recorded for this clonotype. V and J are TRBV20-1 and TRBJ1-5; no reliable D call. Trimming took off 6 bases at V and 2 bases at J, with 14 bases between the two ends. CDR3 length: 14 amino acids. Looked up from germline, CDR1 is DFQATT and CDR2 is SNEGSKA (reference sequence). The CDR3 bases are TGCAGTGCCCCTCATCTTCGGGGCAATCAGCCCCAGCATTTT. Protein sequence: CSAPHLRGNQPQHF.

This clonotype occurred many times. The CDR3 DNA is TGCGCCAGCAGCTTGATGGGGGGTGCCAATCAGCCCCAGCATTTT. It encodes CASSLMGGANQPQHF. The chain recombines TRBV5-1 with TRBJ1-5; tentative D call: TRBD1 (5 bases). With 1 base removed from V and 3 bases from J, the gap between germline ends came to 11 bases. Germline V gene sequence: CDR1 SGHRS, CDR2 YFSETQ. CDR3 size: 15 residues.

This clonotype was detected ten times or more. The chain recombines TRBV12-3 or TRBV12-4 with TRBJ1-6; D remains ambiguous. The CDR3 loop spans 14 amino acids. V lost 10 bases and J lost 9, with 19 bases in between. The CDR3 sequence is CATRSGWVSSPLHF. The CDR3 DNA reads TGTGCCACTCGTAGCGGGTGGGTCAGTTCACCCCTCCACTTT.

This clonotype has a count of ten or more. The rearrangement links TRBV12-3 or TRBV12-4 to TRBJ2-2, with D hard to call. Trimming pared 1 base from V and 4 bases from J, leaving 4 bases between. CDR3 length: 13 amino acids. CDR3 nucleotide sequence: TGTGCCAGCAGTTTAGGATTCACCGGGGAGCTGTTTTTT. It encodes CASSLGFTGELFF.

This clonotype was seen at least ten times. The chain employs TRBV6-1 and TRBJ2-2, with D perhaps TRBD2 (6 bases). V was shortened by 7 bases and J by 4 bases, with 13 bases between the two germline ends. CDR1 is MNHNS and CDR2 is SASEGT in the germline V gene. The CDR3 runs 14 residues. The CDR3 DNA follows: TGTGCCAGCATTGCGACTAGAGGCACCGGGGAGCTGTTTTTT. Its protein product is CASIATRGTGELFF.

At least ten counts were recorded for this clonotype. The chain carries TRBV9 and TRBJ1-2; D remains unclear. Germline V gene sequence: CDR1 SGDLS, CDR2 YYNGEE. Trimming pared 4 bases from V and 6 bases from J, leaving 16 bases between. The CDR3 has 14 residues. The DNA for the CDR3 is TGTGCCAGCAGCCCGCCGAGGAGTGGGAATGGCTACACCTTC. Protein: CASSPPRSGNGYTF.

This clonotype was detected many times. CDR3 DNA: TGCAGTGCGGAACTTAAGGGGGGCCCCTACTACGAGCAGTACTTC. Encoded protein: CSAELKGGPYYEQYF. This chain connects TRBV20-1 to TRBJ2-7; tentatively, D is TRBD1 or TRBD2 (6 bases each). In germline, CDR1 is DFQATT, CDR2 SNEGSKA (reference sequence). Trimming removed 6 bases from V and 3 bases from J, with 21 bases in between. The CDR3 is 15 amino acids.

This clonotype showed up many times. The V gene is TRBV12-3 or TRBV12-4, the J gene TRBJ2-5, with D unresolved. V shed 7 bases and J shed 1 base, with 10 bases lying between them. CDR3 length: 13 amino acids. The CDR3 DNA is TGTGCCAGCATAGTGGCAGGCCAAGAGACCCAGTACTTC. Translating it yields CASIVAGQETQYF.

This clonotype was picked up many times. The chain combines TRBV20-1 with TRBJ1-2; TRBD1 might be the D (6 bases). Germline CDR1 and CDR2: DFQATT and SNEGSKA (reference sequence). CDR3 length: 12 residues. V was cut by 5 bases and J by 3 bases, with 10 bases left in between. For the CDR3, the DNA is TGCAGTGCTTCGACAGGTTACTATGGCTACACCTTC. Protein: CSASTGYYGYTF.

The table lists this clonotype with many counts. This sequence joins TRBV5-6 and TRBJ2-1; D uncertain. Germline CDR1 SGHDT, CDR2 YYEEEE. The V end was cut by 0 bases, the J end by 10 bases, with 11 bases between. The CDR3 runs 13 residues. CDR3: CASSLDPAREQFF. CDR3 nucleotides: TGTGCCAGCAGCTTGGACCCGGCACGGGAGCAGTTCTTC. The full variable domain, with the rest looked up from reference TRBV5-6 and TRBJ2-1, is DAGVTQSPTHLIKTRGQQVTLRCSPKSGHDTVSWYQQALGQGPQFIFQYYEEEERQRGNFPDRFSGHQFPNYSSELNVNALLLGDSALYLCASSLDPAREQFFGPGTRLTVL.

The gene calls are TRBV12-3 or TRBV12-4 and TRBJ1-2; D is perhaps TRBD1 (6 bases). The CDR3 is 13 amino acids. Trimming took off 3 bases at V and 7 bases at J, with 12 bases between the two ends. The CDR3 reads CASSFESGVGYTF. The CDR3 coding sequence is TGTGCCAGCAGTTTTGAATCAGGGGTTGGCTACACCTTC.